The clone carrying this T cell receptor (beta chain) occurred a few times. The record originates from a study of blood T cell repertoires in COVID-19. Turning to the study itself: Sample material is recorded as cDNA or gDNA derived from T cells, B-cell-depleted T cells, or PBMCs.

Those enrolled in Seattle joined during active infection and were followed longitudinally afterward. CDR1 is SGDLS, CDR2 YYNGEE, per germline. This CDR3 is 16 amino acids long. V shed 4 bases, J shed 2 bases, and the junction held 7 bases outside the gene matches. Authors' data handling: Reference gene primer amplification gave estimated nucleated cell counts. Using immunoSEQ multiplex PCR, the repertoire was profiled, and TCRdb retains in-frame clones only, with some absent. That table furnishes V, J and clone size, whereas the DNA furnished D and trimming. The sample has more than 350,000 clones; more than 80% are singletons.

The specimen sequenced was peripheral blood. This clonotype originated in a woman aged 30 to 39 with COVID-19, enrolled during active disease. J is TRBJ2-5 and V is TRBV9, with 11 nucleotides matching TRBD2. This chain's CDR3 is CASSPIAGGPQETQYF. The CDR3, as DNA: TGTGCCAGCAGCCCAATAGCGGGGGGGCCTCAAGAGACCCAGTACTTC.